These 21 T cell receptor beta chains were sequenced from one sample in a study of CD8 T cells in Susac syndrome. The RNA input was about 0.45 to 1 ug, and it was reverse transcribed with random hexamers. TCRdb used MiXCR to reprocess the immunoSEQ multiplex PCR reads, holding one entry per CDR3 protein. Of around 300,000 distinct CDR3 sequences detected, just over 90% appear once; the ten largest clones hold about 0.07%. Sequenced: CD4+ T cells from PBMCs. The receptors were gathered from a human donor with multiple sclerosis.

The chain employs TRBV7-9 and TRBJ1-2; TRBD1 aligns across 7 bases. The germline gives CDR1 SEHNR, CDR2 FQNEAQ (reference sequence). The CDR3 spans 14 residues. Trimming at V came to 3 bases and at J to 8 bases, leaving 9 bases not matched to a gene. CDR3 region: CASSFWDRERGYTF. DNA for the CDR3: TGTGCCAGCAGCTTTTGGGACAGAGAGAGGGGCTACACCTTC. Filled out from reference TRBV7-9 and TRBJ1-2, the complete variable domain reads DTGVSQNPRHKITKRGQNVTFRCDPISEHNRLYWYRQTLGQGPEFLTYFQNEAQLEKSRLLSDRFSAERPKGSFSTLEIQRTEQGDSAMYLCASSFWDRERGYTFGSGTRLTVV.

This sequence joins TRBV4-1 and TRBJ1-1; D is unresolved. Trimming removed 4 bases from V and 1 base from J, with 13 bases in between. Germline assignment: CDR1 MGHRA and CDR2 YSYEKL. This CDR3 is built from 15 residues. The CDR3 spells CASSPVQAWNTEAFF. CDR3 nucleotides: TGCGCCAGCAGCCCCGTCCAAGCCTGGAACACTGAAGCTTTCTTT.

This clonotype was seen a single time. The gene calls are TRBV14 and TRBJ1-4; 7 nucleotides align to TRBD1. The trim removed 2 bases at V and 2 bases at J, leaving 5 bases unmatched. The germline V gene encodes CDR1 SGHDN and CDR2 FVKESK. The CDR3 length is 16 residues. The CDR3 here is CASSQSGGATNEKLFF. The DNA for the CDR3 is TGTGCCAGCAGCCAATCAGGGGGTGCGACTAATGAAAAACTGTTTTTT.

The V and J genes are TRBV10-3 and TRBJ2-7; D remains ambiguous. Germline V gives CDR1 ENHRY, CDR2 SYGVKD. CDR3 size: 14 residues. Trimming pared 2 bases from V and 4 bases from J, leaving 12 bases between. CDR3 bases: TGTGCCATCAGTGAGCGATCTACAGAGTACGAGCAGTACTTC. Translating it yields CAISERSTEYEQYF.

The J gene is TRBJ2-7, the V gene TRBV11-3; possibly TRBD1 for D (6 bases). Germline CDR1 and CDR2: SGHNT and YENEEA. The CDR3 extends over 15 amino acids. V was pared by 7 bases and J by 3 bases, with 19 bases between. CDR3 residues: CASTFSRSGVYEQYF. Written as DNA, the CDR3 is TGTGCCAGCACCTTTAGCCGGTCAGGGGTCTACGAGCAGTACTTC. The full variable domain, rest sourced from reference TRBV11-3 and TRBJ2-7, is EAGVVQSPRYKIIEKKQPVAFWCNPISGHNTLYWYLQNLGQGPELLIRYENEEAVDDSQLPKDRFSAERLKGVDSTLKIQPAELGDSAVYLCASTFSRSGVYEQYFGPGTRLTVT.

This chain joins TRBV12-3 or TRBV12-4 and TRBJ1-6; D is possibly TRBD1 (5 bases). With 2 bases removed from V and 9 bases from J, the gap between germline ends came to 11 bases. The CDR3 spans 14 residues. CDR3 residues: CASSLHRQSSPLHF. The CDR3 bases are TGTGCCAGCAGTTTACACCGACAGTCTTCACCCCTCCACTTT.

V gene TRBV7-9 combines with J gene TRBJ1-1; 8 bases fit TRBD1. CDR1 SEHNR and CDR2 FQNEAQ come from the germline V gene (reference sequence). The CDR3 is 14 residues long. Unmatched junction bases numbered 2, after V lost 2 bases and J lost 3 bases. CDR3 sequence: CASSLQGAYTEAFF. CDR3 bases: TGTGCCAGCAGCTTACAGGGGGCGTACACTGAAGCTTTCTTT.

The chain carries TRBV9 and TRBJ1-1; a possible D gene is TRBD1 (6 bases). The CDR3 has 15 residues. V lost 0 bases and J 5 bases, leaving 14 bases between the germline ends. The germline V gene encodes CDR1 SGDLS and CDR2 YYNGEE. The CDR3 protein is CASSVGPQGETEAFF. The DNA for the CDR3 is TGTGCCAGCAGCGTAGGGCCACAGGGAGAAACTGAAGCTTTCTTT.

This chain connects TRBV20-1 to TRBJ2-2; 7 nucleotides line up with TRBD1. The CDR3 totals 16 residues. V trimming: 3 bases; J trimming: 2 bases; junction bases outside the gene matches: 9. CDR1 and CDR2 (germline): DFQATT, SNEGSKA (reference sequence). The CDR3 nucleotides read TGCAGTGCTAGTGGCTACAGGGGCAGTAACACCGGGGAGCTGTTTTTT. This sequence encodes CSASGYRGSNTGELFF.

This chain uses TRBV27 with TRBJ2-4; D assignment may be TRBD1 or TRBD2 (5 bases each). Trimming shortened V by 0 bases and J by 2 bases, and 8 bases separated the two germline ends. The CDR3 extends over 15 amino acids. Germline V lookup: CDR1 MNHEY, CDR2 SMNVEV (reference sequence). The DNA of the CDR3 is TGTGCCAGCAGTTTATCGGGGGTTTCCAAAAACATTCAGTACTTC. Its translation: CASSLSGVSKNIQYF.

The rearrangement links TRBV12-3 or TRBV12-4 to TRBJ2-4; weak D call: TRBD1 (6 bases). The CDR3 loop spans 17 amino acids. The ends were cut back, 1 base at V and 0 bases at J, with 13 bases in the middle. CDR3 bases: TGTGCCAGCAGTTTAGGCAGGGGACGGTTAGCCAAAAACATTCAGTACTTC. Its protein product is CASSLGRGRLAKNIQYF.

V usage is TRBV12-5 and J usage is TRBJ2-3, with D hard to call. The CDR3 runs to 14 residues. V lost 3 bases and J lost 3, with 10 bases in between. Germline V lookup: CDR1 LGHNT, CDR2 FRNRAP. CDR3 sequence: CASGLSPLTDTQYF. The DNA of the CDR3 is TGTGCTAGTGGTTTATCTCCCCTGACAGATACGCAGTATTTT.

The chain combines TRBV6-2 or TRBV6-3 with TRBJ1-2, with unresolved D. From germline, CDR1 is MNHEY and CDR2 SVGEGT. V was clipped by 8 bases and J by 3 bases, with 13 bases between them. The CDR3 is 13 amino acids. The DNA of the CDR3 is TGTGCCAGCGGCGCAGCGTCCTACTATGGCTACACCTTC. Protein: CASGAASYYGYTF.

This sequence joins TRBV20-1 and TRBJ1-1; no definite D call. Germline V CDR1 and CDR2: DFQATT, SNEGSKA (reference sequence). The CDR3 is made up of 12 amino acids. V was trimmed by 3 bases and J by 3 bases, leaving 8 bases between them. DNA of the CDR3: TGCAGTGCTAGTCGTGGGGACACTGAAGCTTTCTTT. This gives the protein CSASRGDTEAFF.

This clonotype has a single count. CDR3 bases: TGTGCCAGCAGCTCCAGATTAGCGGGGGGGCGAGATACGCAGTATTTT. It encodes CASSSRLAGGRDTQYF. The chain employs TRBV9 and TRBJ2-3; TRBD2 matches 11 bases. The germline CDR1 and CDR2 sequences are SGDLS and YYNGEE. Germline trimming cut 4 bases from V and 5 bases from J; bases unmatched to any gene: 9. CDR3 size: 16 residues.

The rearrangement links TRBV30 to TRBJ2-4; the D is unclear. Trimming pared 0 bases from V and 7 bases from J, leaving 4 bases between. The CDR3 is 11 amino acids. Germline V gene data show CDR1 as GTSNPN and CDR2 as SVGIG (reference sequence). The CDR3 spells CAWSVLNIQYF. In DNA, the CDR3 is TGTGCCTGGAGTGTACTGAACATTCAGTACTTC.

J is TRBJ2-1 and V is TRBV7-3, with D possibly called TRBD1 or TRBD2 (5 bases each). This CDR3 spans 12 amino acids. V dropped 5 bases and J dropped 12 bases, with 14 bases sitting between them. Germline CDR1 SGHTA, CDR2 FQGTGA. This chain's CDR3 is CASSPSYGGQFF. The CDR3 DNA sequence: TGTGCCAGCAGCCCGTCGTATGGGGGGCAGTTCTTC. The complete variable domain, with remaining parts taken from reference TRBV7-3 and TRBJ2-1, reads GAGVSQTPSNKVTEKGKYVELRCDPISGHTALYWYRQSLGQGPEFLIYFQGTGAADDSGLPNDRFFAVRPEGSVSTLKIQRTERGDSAVYLCASSPSYGGQFFGPGTRLTVL.

This sequence joins TRBV6-2 or TRBV6-3 and TRBJ2-1, with TRBD2 as a possible D gene (6 bases). Trimming removed 2 bases from V and 6 bases from J, with 32 bases in between. Germline lookup yields CDR1 MNHEY and CDR2 SVGEGT. This CDR3 comprises 21 residues. CDR3 sequence reads: CASSYPSENRGRGGRRNEQFF. The CDR3 nucleotides are TGTGCCAGCAGTTACCCCAGTGAAAATAGAGGAAGAGGAGGGCGCCGCAATGAGCAGTTCTTC.

This chain joins TRBV4-1 and TRBJ2-1, with 12 bases aligning to TRBD2. From germline, CDR1 is MGHRA and CDR2 YSYEKL. CDR3 length: 18 residues. Unmatched junction bases numbered 17, after V lost 5 bases and J lost 9 bases. CDR3 sequence: CASSLGGLAGPRYSEQFF. DNA for the CDR3: TGCGCCAGCAGCTTAGGCGGACTAGCGGGGCCGCGGTACTCTGAGCAGTTCTTC.

The V gene is TRBV19, the J gene TRBJ2-1, with D perhaps TRBD2 (6 bases). The CDR3 runs 13 residues. CDR1 is LNHDA and CDR2 is SQIVND in the germline V gene (reference sequence). Deletions cut 8 bases from V and 6 bases from J, with 14 bases between. As DNA, the CDR3 is TGTGCCAGTGGGAGGCCGGGGGTCAATGAGCAGTTCTTC. Translation gives CASGRPGVNEQFF.

This rearrangement joins TRBV12-5 to TRBJ2-7; TRBD2 might be the D (5 bases). Germline values: CDR1 LGHNT, CDR2 FRNRAP. The CDR3 spans 14 residues. V was shortened by 0 bases and J by 3 bases, with 9 bases between the two germline ends. This chain's CDR3 is CASGLVGVRYEQYF. The CDR3 DNA reads TGTGCTAGTGGTTTGGTCGGGGTCCGCTACGAGCAGTACTTC.